The 18 T cell receptor beta chains below all came from one sample that was sequenced in a study of beta chain features in type 1 diabetes. The study, taken as a whole, reports: In all four CD4+ subsets, TCRB CDR3 length was significantly, moderately reduced in type 1 diabetes.

These receptors are not linked to any known antigen. The authors reverse transcribed all of the isolated RNA, so sequencing captured expressed TCRB transcripts. Profiling relied on immunoSEQ multiplex PCR, and the TCRdb table lists in-frame clones only, not all of them. This sample has some 190,000 clones, with about 7.8% found just once. The sample taken for sequencing was central memory CD4+ T cells from blood. These receptors originate from a woman aged 40-49 years with type 1 diabetes.

This clone rates as medium-sized. J is TRBJ2-2 and V is TRBV29-1; 8 bases are shared with TRBD1. V lost 4 bases and J lost 0; bases outside the gene matches: 4. Germline loops: CDR1 SQVTM, CDR2 ANQGSEA. The CDR3 length is 15 residues. The CDR3 nucleotides read TGCAGCGTTGCACAGACAGGGGCGAACACCGGGGAGCTGTTTTTT. Its translation: CSVAQTGANTGELFF.

This clone was observed many times. The chain couples TRBV29-1 to TRBJ2-1; 11 bases line up with TRBD2. V was pared by 3 bases and J by 4 bases, with 2 bases of the junction left unmatched. The CDR3 extends over 14 amino acids. Germline V CDR1 and CDR2: SQVTM, ANQGSEA. CDR3 sequence reads: CSVEGTSGYNEQFF. The CDR3 DNA reads as TGCAGCGTTGAGGGGACTAGCGGATACAATGAGCAGTTCTTC.

V is TRBV29-1 and J is TRBJ2-3, with D possibly matching TRBD2 (5 bases). Germline V gene data show CDR1 as SQVTM and CDR2 as ANQGSEA. This CDR3 has 14 residues. The germline V and J ends were trimmed by 3 bases and 2 bases, with 12 bases remaining between them. CDR3 bases: TGCAGCGTTGATCGGGGAAGCCCCACAGATACGCAGTATTTT. Translation gives CSVDRGSPTDTQYF.

This clone was counted a few times. This chain uses TRBV19 with TRBJ1-5; 9 nucleotides line up with TRBD1. The V and J ends lost 5 bases and 7 bases, in that order; junction bases with no gene match: 9. This CDR3 has 15 residues. Germline V CDR1 and CDR2: LNHDA, SQIVND (reference sequence). The chain's CDR3 is CASSPRTGDAQPQHF. The CDR3, as DNA: TGTGCCAGTAGTCCCAGGACAGGGGATGCGCAGCCCCAGCATTTT.

This sequence joins TRBV5-4 and TRBJ2-4; D may be TRBD1 (7 bases). The V and J ends lost 4 bases and 8 bases respectively, with 13 bases between them. Germline V gene sequence: CDR1 SGHNT, CDR2 YYREEE (reference sequence). The CDR3 spans 13 residues. CDR3 sequence (DNA): TGTGCCAGCAGCGTCGACAGGGAGGACATTCAGTACTTC. Protein product: CASSVDREDIQYF.

This clone was counted between two and nine times. This chain uses TRBV5-4 with TRBJ1-2, with TRBD1 matching 7 bases. V lost 4 bases, J lost 3 bases, and 9 bases stayed unmatched. The CDR3 is 15 residues long. The germline CDR1 and CDR2 sequences are SGHNT and YYREEE (reference sequence). The CDR3: CASSLWTGLHYGYTF. The CDR3 DNA sequence: TGTGCCAGCAGCCTTTGGACAGGCCTACACTATGGCTACACCTTC.

This sequence joins TRBV30 and TRBJ1-5; 9 bases line up with TRBD1. CDR3 size: 16 residues. Germline loops: CDR1 GTSNPN, CDR2 SVGIG (reference sequence). With V trimmed by 1 base and J by 5 bases, 9 bases remained unmatched. The CDR3 loop is CAWSGGTGTGHQPQHF. The CDR3 nucleotides read TGTGCCTGGAGTGGGGGAACCGGGACAGGGCATCAGCCCCAGCATTTT.

This chain joins TRBV9 and TRBJ1-3, with TRBD1 as a possible D gene (5 bases). The CDR3 extends over 16 amino acids. Deletions cut 5 bases from V and 4 bases from J, with 19 bases between. Germline V lookup: CDR1 SGDLS, CDR2 YYNGEE. The CDR3 loop reads CASSQEVGRVGNTIYF. The CDR3 DNA reads as TGTGCCAGCAGTCAAGAAGTTGGCAGGGTGGGAAACACCATATATTTT. Complete variable domain (other parts from reference TRBV9 and TRBJ1-3): DSGVTQTPKHLITATGQRVTLRCSPRSGDLSVYWYQQSLDQGLQFLIQYYNGEERAKGNILERFSAQQFPDLHSELNLSSLELGDSALYFCASSQEVGRVGNTIYFGEGSWLTVV.

This clone has more than one count but fewer than ten. The chain recombines TRBV11-3 with TRBJ2-1; D gene ambiguous. The CDR3 extends over 12 amino acids. Germline V gene data show CDR1 as SGHNT and CDR2 as YENEEA. Between the trimmed V and J ends, which lost 4 bases and 6 bases, there was a span of 7 bases. The CDR3 nucleotides read TGTGCCAGCAGCTCCTCCCTCAATGAGCAGTTCTTC. Its protein is CASSSSLNEQFF.

The genes are TRBV6-1 and TRBJ1-1, with 9 bases that match TRBD1. This CDR3 is 13 amino acids long. Germline CDR1 MNHNS, CDR2 SASEGT. V was pared by 2 bases and J by 10 bases, with 5 bases of the junction left unmatched. This chain's CDR3 is CASSETQDRGAFF. The CDR3 DNA sequence: TGTGCCAGCAGTGAAACCCAGGACAGGGGAGCTTTCTTT.

This clone is a singleton in its sample. J is TRBJ2-3 and V is TRBV9; possibly TRBD1 for D (5 bases). The V gene's germline CDR1 is SGDLS and CDR2 YYNGEE. V lost 6 bases and J lost 0, with 14 bases in between. CDR3 size: 15 residues. Here the CDR3 DNA reads TGTGCCAGCAACTCTGGACAAACTAGCACAGATACGCAGTATTTT. Translation gives CASNSGQTSTDTQYF.

A few counts support this clone. The chain carries TRBV7-9 and TRBJ1-2, with D tentatively TRBD1 (5 bases). From germline, CDR1 is SEHNR and CDR2 FQNEAQ (reference sequence). V lost 2 bases and J 6 bases, leaving 7 bases between the germline ends. This CDR3 spans 12 amino acids. Written as DNA, the CDR3 is TGTGCCAGCAGCTTAACAGGAGATGGCTACACCTTC. Translation: CASSLTGDGYTF. The entire variable domain, with the rest obtained from reference TRBV7-9 and TRBJ1-2, is as follows: DTGVSQNPRHKITKRGQNVTFRCDPISEHNRLYWYRQTLGQGPEFLTYFQNEAQLEKSRLLSDRFSAERPKGSFSTLEIQRTEQGDSAMYLCASSLTGDGYTFGSGTRLTVV.

There are a few counts of this clone. The chain combines TRBV15 with TRBJ1-2, with 11 bases lining up with TRBD1. The CDR3 spans 12 residues. CDR1 and CDR2 from the germline V gene are LNHNV and YYDKDF (reference sequence). V shed 11 bases, J shed 3 bases, and the junction held 2 bases outside the gene matches. The CDR3 DNA follows: TGTGCCTCGGGACAGGGGGACTATGGCTACACCTTC. As protein: CASGQGDYGYTF.

This clone has a count of ten or more. The chain employs TRBV29-1 and TRBJ2-3; 7 nucleotides agree with TRBD2. This CDR3 comprises 13 residues. V shed 3 bases and J 4 bases; nucleotides not matched to a gene: 4. CDR1 is SQVTM and CDR2 is ANQGSEA in the germline V gene. The CDR3 sequence: CSVEGRAADTQYF. The CDR3 DNA follows: TGCAGCGTTGAGGGGAGGGCGGCAGATACGCAGTATTTT.

The chain joins TRBV6-5 to TRBJ2-1, with D possibly matching TRBD2 (7 bases). Germline CDR1 MNHEY, CDR2 SVGAGI. The CDR3 covers 15 residues. V was trimmed by 0 bases and J by 7 bases, leaving 13 bases between them. Written as DNA, the CDR3 is TGTGCCAGCAGTTACTCTTGGGGGGGCCGAAATGAGCAGTTCTTC. Translation gives CASSYSWGGRNEQFF.

The CDR3 sequence is CSVQGEFGEAFF. The CDR3, as DNA: TGCAGCGTTCAGGGGGAATTCGGTGAAGCTTTCTTT. The chain has TRBV29-1 and TRBJ1-1, with 7 bases aligning to TRBD1. This CDR3 region has 12 residues. Trimming cost V 5 bases and J 7 bases; bases outside gene matches: 7. From germline, CDR1 is SQVTM and CDR2 ANQGSEA.

This clone was seen more than once but under ten times. This chain connects TRBV7-2 to TRBJ1-2; 7 positions agree with TRBD1. The CDR3 loop spans 15 amino acids. The junction had 10 bases not matched to a gene; V was cut back by 5 bases and J by 4 bases. Per germline, CDR1 SGHTA and CDR2 FQGNSA. Here the CDR3 DNA reads TGTGCCAGCAGCGGGGCCAGGGACAGTGGCTATGGCTACACCTTC. Translation gives CASSGARDSGYGYTF. The whole variable domain, remainder taken from reference TRBV7-2 and TRBJ1-2, is GAGVSQSPSNKVTEKGKDVELRCDPISGHTALYWYRQSLGQGLEFLIYFQGNSAPDKSGLPSDRFSAERTGGSVSTLTIQRTQQEDSAVYLCASSGARDSGYGYTFGSGTRLTVV.

This clone was counted between two and nine times. The chain uses TRBV2 and TRBJ1-1, with D possibly being TRBD1 (6 bases). The CDR3 is made up of 13 amino acids. In germline, CDR1 is SNHLY, CDR2 FYNNEI. With 5 bases removed from V and 1 base from J, the gap between germline ends came to 8 bases. CDR3 amino acids: CASSTQGNTEAFF. The CDR3 DNA is TGTGCCAGCAGTACACAGGGGAACACTGAAGCTTTCTTT. Full variable domain (missing parts from reference TRBV2 and TRBJ1-1): EPEVTQTPSHQVTQMGQEVILRCVPISNHLYFYWYRQILGQKVEFLVSFYNNEISEKSEIFDDQFSVERPDGSNFTLKIRSTKLEDSAMYFCASSTQGNTEAFFGQGTRLTVV.